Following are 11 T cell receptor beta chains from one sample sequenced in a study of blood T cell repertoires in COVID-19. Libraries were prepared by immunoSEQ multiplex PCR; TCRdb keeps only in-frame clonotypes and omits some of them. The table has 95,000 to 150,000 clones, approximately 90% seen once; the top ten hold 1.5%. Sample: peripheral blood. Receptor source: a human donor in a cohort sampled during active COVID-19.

CDR3 in DNA: TGCGCCAGCAGCGGCCGGCAGGGGACAGACTACGAGCAGTACTTC. Translating it yields CASSGRQGTDYEQYF. The V gene is TRBV5-1, the J gene TRBJ2-7, with 7 positions matching TRBD1. Trimming at V came to 4 bases and at J to 3 bases, leaving 10 bases not matched to a gene. The CDR3 contains 15 residues. Germline V gene data show CDR1 as SGHRS and CDR2 as YFSETQ.

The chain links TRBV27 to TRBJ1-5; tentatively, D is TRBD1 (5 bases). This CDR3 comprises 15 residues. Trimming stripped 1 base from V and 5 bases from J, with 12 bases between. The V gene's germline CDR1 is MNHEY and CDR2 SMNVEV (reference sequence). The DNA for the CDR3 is TGTGCCAGCAGTTTATGGGGGGGTACCGATCAGCCCCAGCATTTT. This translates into CASSLWGGTDQPQHF.

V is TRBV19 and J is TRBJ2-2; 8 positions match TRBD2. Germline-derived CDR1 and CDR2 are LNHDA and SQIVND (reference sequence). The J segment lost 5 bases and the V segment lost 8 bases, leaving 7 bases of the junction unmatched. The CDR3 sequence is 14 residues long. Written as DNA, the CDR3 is TGTGCCAGTTTTCCGGGAGGGCGGACCGGGGAGCTGTTTTTT. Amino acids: CASFPGGRTGELFF.

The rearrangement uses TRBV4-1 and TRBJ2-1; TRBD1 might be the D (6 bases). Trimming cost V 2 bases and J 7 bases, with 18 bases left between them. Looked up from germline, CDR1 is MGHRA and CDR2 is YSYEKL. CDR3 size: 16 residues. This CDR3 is CASSQFLSGELNEQFF. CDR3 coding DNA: TGCGCCAGCAGCCAATTCTTGTCAGGGGAGTTGAATGAGCAGTTCTTC.

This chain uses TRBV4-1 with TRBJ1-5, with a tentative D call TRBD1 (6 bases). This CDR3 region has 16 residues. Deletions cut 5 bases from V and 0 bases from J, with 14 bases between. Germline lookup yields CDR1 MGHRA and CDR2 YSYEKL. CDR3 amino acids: CASSSGVLNSNQPQHF. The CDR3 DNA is TGCGCCAGCAGCTCAGGGGTCCTTAATAGCAATCAGCCCCAGCATTTT.

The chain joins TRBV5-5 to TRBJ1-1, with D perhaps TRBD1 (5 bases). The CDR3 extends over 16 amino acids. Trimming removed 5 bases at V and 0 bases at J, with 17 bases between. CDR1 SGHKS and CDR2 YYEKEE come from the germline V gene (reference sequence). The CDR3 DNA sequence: TGTGCCAGCAGGGAGGGGTCTGCCCTGATGAACACTGAAGCTTTCTTT. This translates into CASREGSALMNTEAFF.

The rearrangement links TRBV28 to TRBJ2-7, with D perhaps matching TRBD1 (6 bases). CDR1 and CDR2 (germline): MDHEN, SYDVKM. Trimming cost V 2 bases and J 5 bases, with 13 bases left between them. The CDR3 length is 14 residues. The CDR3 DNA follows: TGTGCCAGCAGTTTAGACGGGACACTAAACGAGCAGTACTTC. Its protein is CASSLDGTLNEQYF.

The CDR3 sequence: CASIRGLGEKLFF. CDR3 DNA: TGTGCCAGCATAAGGGGGCTAGGTGAAAAACTGTTTTTT. The V gene is TRBV2, the J gene TRBJ1-4; 7 positions match TRBD1. The germline V gene encodes CDR1 SNHLY and CDR2 FYNNEI. The CDR3 runs 13 residues. Trimming took 7 bases from V and 7 from J; bases not matched to a gene: 6.

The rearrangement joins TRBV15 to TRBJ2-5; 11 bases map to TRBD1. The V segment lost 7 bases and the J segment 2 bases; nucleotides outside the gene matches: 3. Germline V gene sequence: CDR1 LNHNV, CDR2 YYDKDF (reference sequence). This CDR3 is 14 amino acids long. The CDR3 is CATTRDRGQETQYF. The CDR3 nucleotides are TGTGCCACCACCCGGGACAGGGGGCAAGAGACCCAGTACTTC.

CDR3 amino acids: CASSQGTPSGQETQYF. The CDR3 bases are TGTGCCAGCTCACAAGGGACTCCCTCGGGGCAAGAGACCCAGTACTTC. The genes are TRBV18 and TRBJ2-5, with D tentatively TRBD2 (6 bases). Deletions cut 4 bases from V and 2 bases from J, with 17 bases between. Per germline, CDR1 KGHSH and CDR2 LQKENI. The CDR3 has 16 residues.

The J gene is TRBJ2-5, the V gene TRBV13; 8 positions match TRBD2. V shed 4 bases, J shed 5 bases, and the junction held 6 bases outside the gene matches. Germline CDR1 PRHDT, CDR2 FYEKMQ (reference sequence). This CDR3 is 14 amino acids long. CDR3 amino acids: CASSYSGGQETQYF. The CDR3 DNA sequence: TGTGCCAGCAGCTACTCGGGGGGGCAGGAGACCCAGTACTTC.